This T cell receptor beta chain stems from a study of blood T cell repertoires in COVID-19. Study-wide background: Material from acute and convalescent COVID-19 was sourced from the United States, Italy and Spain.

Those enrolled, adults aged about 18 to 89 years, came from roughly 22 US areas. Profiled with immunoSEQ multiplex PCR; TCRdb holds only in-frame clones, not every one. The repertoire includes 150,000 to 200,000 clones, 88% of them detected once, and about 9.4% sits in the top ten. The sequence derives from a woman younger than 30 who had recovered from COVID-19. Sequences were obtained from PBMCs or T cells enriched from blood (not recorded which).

The CDR3 sequence: CASTRTDNSPLHF. CDR3 DNA sequence: TGTGCCAGCACTCGGACAGACAATTCACCCCTCCACTTT. The gene calls are TRBV5-6 and TRBJ1-6, with D possibly TRBD1 on 6 matching bases. Per germline, CDR1 SGHDT and CDR2 YYEEEE. The CDR3 length is 13 residues. The ends were cut back, 6 bases at V and 7 bases at J, with 11 bases in the middle. Full variable domain (remainder filled in from reference TRBV5-6 and TRBJ1-6): DAGVTQSPTHLIKTRGQQVTLRCSPKSGHDTVSWYQQALGQGPQFIFQYYEEEERQRGNFPDRFSGHQFPNYSSELNVNALLLGDSALYLCASTRTDNSPLHFGNGTRLTVT.